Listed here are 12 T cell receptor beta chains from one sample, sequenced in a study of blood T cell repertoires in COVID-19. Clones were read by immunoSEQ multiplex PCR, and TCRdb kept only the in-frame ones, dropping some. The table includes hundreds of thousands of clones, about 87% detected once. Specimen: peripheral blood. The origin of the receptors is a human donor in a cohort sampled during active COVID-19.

The CDR3 nucleotides read TGTGCCAGCAGCCAAGATCAGGTTAGCAATCAGCCCCAGCATTTT. Translation: CASSQDQVSNQPQHF. V usage is TRBV4-2 and J usage is TRBJ1-5; D is ambiguous. The ends were cut back, 0 bases at V and 0 bases at J, with 6 bases in the middle. The CDR3 extends over 15 amino acids. The germline V gene has CDR1 LGHNA and CDR2 YNFKEQ.

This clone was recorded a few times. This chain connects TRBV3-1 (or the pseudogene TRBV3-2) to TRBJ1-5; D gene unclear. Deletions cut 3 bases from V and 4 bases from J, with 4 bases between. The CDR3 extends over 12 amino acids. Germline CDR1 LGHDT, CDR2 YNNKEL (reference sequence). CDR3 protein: CASSQSNQPQHF. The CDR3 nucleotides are TGTGCCAGCAGCCAGAGTAATCAGCCCCAGCATTTT.

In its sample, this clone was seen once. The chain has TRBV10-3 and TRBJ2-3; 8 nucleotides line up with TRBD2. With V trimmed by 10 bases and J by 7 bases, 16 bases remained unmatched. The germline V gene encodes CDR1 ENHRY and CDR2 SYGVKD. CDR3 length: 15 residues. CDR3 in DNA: TGTGCCACCGGAGTAGGAGCGGGAGAGGGAAATACGCAGTATTTT. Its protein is CATGVGAGEGNTQYF.

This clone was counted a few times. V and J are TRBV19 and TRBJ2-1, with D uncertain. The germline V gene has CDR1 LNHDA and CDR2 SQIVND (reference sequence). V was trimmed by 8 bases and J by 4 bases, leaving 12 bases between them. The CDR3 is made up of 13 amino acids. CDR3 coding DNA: TGTGCCAGTTCTCGAAGAGAATACAATGAGCAGTTCTTC. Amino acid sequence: CASSRREYNEQFF. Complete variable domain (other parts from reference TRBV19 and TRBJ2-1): DGGITQSPKYLFRKEGQNVTLSCEQNLNHDAMYWYRQDPGQGLRLIYYSQIVNDFQKGDIAEGYSVSREKKESFPLTVTSAQKNPTAFYLCASSRREYNEQFFGPGTRLTVL.

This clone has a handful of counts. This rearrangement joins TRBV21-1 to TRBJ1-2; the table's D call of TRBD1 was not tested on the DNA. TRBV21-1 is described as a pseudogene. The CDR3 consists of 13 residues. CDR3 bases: TGTGCCAGCAGCAAACAGGGGAACTATGGCTACACCTTC. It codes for CASSKQGNYGYTF.

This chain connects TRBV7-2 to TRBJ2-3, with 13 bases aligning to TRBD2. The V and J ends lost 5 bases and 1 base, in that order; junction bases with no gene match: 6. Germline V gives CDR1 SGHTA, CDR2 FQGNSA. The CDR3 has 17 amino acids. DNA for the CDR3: TGTGCCAGCAGCCATCGACTAGCGGGGGGCCGCACAGATACGCAGTATTTT. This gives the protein CASSHRLAGGRTDTQYF.

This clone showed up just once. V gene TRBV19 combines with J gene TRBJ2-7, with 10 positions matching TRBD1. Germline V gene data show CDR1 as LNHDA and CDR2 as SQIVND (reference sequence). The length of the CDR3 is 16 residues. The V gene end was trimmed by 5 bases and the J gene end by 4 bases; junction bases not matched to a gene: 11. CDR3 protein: CASSPRGTGDGYEQYF. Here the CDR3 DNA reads TGTGCCAGTAGTCCGCGGGGGACAGGGGATGGTTACGAGCAGTACTTC.

CDR3 sequence: CASSARTGGNTGELFF. Written as DNA, the CDR3 is TGTGCCAGTAGTGCCCGGACAGGGGGAAACACCGGGGAGCTGTTTTTT. The rearrangement uses TRBV19 and TRBJ2-2, with 10 bases matching TRBD1. This CDR3 is 16 amino acids long. V shed 5 bases and J 2 bases; nucleotides not matched to a gene: 5. The germline V gene has CDR1 LNHDA and CDR2 SQIVND (reference sequence).

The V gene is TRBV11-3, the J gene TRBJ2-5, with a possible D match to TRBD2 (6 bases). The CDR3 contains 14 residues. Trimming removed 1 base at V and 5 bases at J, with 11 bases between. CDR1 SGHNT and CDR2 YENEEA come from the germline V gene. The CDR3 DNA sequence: TGTGCCAGCAGCTTAGTGGCGGGATCGGAGACCCAGTACTTC. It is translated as CASSLVAGSETQYF. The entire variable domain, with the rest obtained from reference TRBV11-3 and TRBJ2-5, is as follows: EAGVVQSPRYKIIEKKQPVAFWCNPISGHNTLYWYLQNLGQGPELLIRYENEEAVDDSQLPKDRFSAERLKGVDSTLKIQPAELGDSAVYLCASSLVAGSETQYFGPGTRLLVL.

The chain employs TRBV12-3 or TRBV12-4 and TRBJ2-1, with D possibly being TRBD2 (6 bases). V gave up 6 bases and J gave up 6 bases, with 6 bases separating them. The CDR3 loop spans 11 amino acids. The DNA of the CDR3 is TGTGCCAGCAGACTAGCCAATGAGCAGTTCTTC. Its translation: CASRLANEQFF.

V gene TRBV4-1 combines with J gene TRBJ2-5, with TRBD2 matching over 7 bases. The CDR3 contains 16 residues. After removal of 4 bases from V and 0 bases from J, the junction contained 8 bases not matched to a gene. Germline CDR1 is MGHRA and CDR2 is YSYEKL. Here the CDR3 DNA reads TGCGCCAGCAGCCCCCAACTAGCGCGATACCAAGAGACCCAGTACTTC. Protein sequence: CASSPQLARYQETQYF.

The CDR3 DNA reads TGCAGCGCCGAAACAATTAAGCTAGACTACAATGAGCAGTTCTTC. It translates to CSAETIKLDYNEQFF. This chain joins TRBV29-1 and TRBJ2-1; D is unresolved. From germline, CDR1 is SQVTM and CDR2 ANQGSEA. This CDR3 spans 15 amino acids. V lost 7 bases, J lost 3 bases, and 19 bases lay in between.